One and the same sample provided the 14 T cell receptor beta chains below, sequenced in a study of cytomegalovirus exposure and HLA in healthy donors. Primers for the PCR totalled 60 Vbeta and 13 Jbeta. Generated by immunoSEQ multiplex PCR, the TCRdb table keeps only in-frame clones and is missing some. This sample has 150,000 to 200,000 clones, with about 86% found just once. Sequencing used PBMCs. The receptors derive from a woman aged 18-29 years in good health and CMV-seronegative.

The table lists this clone with a count of one. The rearrangement uses TRBV11-1 and TRBJ1-1; 8 positions agree with TRBD1. Germline-derived CDR1 and CDR2 are SGHAT and FQDESV (reference sequence). This CDR3 is built from 14 residues. V gave up 6 bases and J gave up 0 bases; unmatched junction bases: 3. The CDR3 loop is CASRTGGMNTEAFF. The CDR3 DNA follows: TGTGCCAGCAGAACAGGGGGGATGAACACTGAAGCTTTCTTT.

The rearrangement links TRBV28 to TRBJ2-7; 9 positions agree with TRBD1. Germline values: CDR1 MDHEN, CDR2 SYDVKM. The CDR3 spans 15 residues. V was clipped by 6 bases and J by 0 bases; unmatched bases: 6. The CDR3 DNA follows: TGTGCCAGCAGCCGGACAGGGGTAAGCTCCTACGAGCAGTACTTC. Protein: CASSRTGVSSYEQYF.

V usage is TRBV5-4 and J usage is TRBJ1-4; D may be TRBD1 (5 bases). This CDR3 is 15 amino acids long. The V and J ends lost 2 bases and 8 bases respectively, with 16 bases between them. CDR1 is SGHNT and CDR2 is YYREEE in the germline V gene (reference sequence). The CDR3 bases are TGTGCCAGCAGCTTATCTCCCAGGGAGGGGGAAAAACTGTTTTTT. Its protein product is CASSLSPREGEKLFF.

The rearrangement joins TRBV6-6 to TRBJ1-2; D ambiguous. The CDR3 extends over 13 amino acids. V lost 6 bases to trimming and J lost 3 bases, with 11 bases between them. Germline V gene sequence: CDR1 MNHNY, CDR2 SVGAGI (reference sequence). CDR3 DNA: TGTGCCAGCAGACTACAAGGAGACTATGGCTACACCTTC. Amino acid sequence: CASRLQGDYGYTF.

This rearrangement joins TRBV10-1 to TRBJ2-2; D remains ambiguous. Germline CDR1 and CDR2: WNHNN and SYGVQD (reference sequence). CDR3 length: 13 amino acids. The V end lost 2 bases, the J end lost 5 bases, and 6 bases lay between the germline ends. The CDR3 spells CASSERVTGELFF. The CDR3, as DNA: TGCGCCAGCAGTGAGCGGGTAACCGGGGAGCTGTTTTTT.

The chain carries TRBV7-6 and TRBJ2-7; possible D gene TRBD1, 5 bases. The CDR3 extends over 14 amino acids. Germline CDR1 SGHVS, CDR2 FNYEAQ. Trimming removed 1 base from V and 6 bases from J, with 13 bases in between. CDR3 loop: CASSLENRHSEQYF. Here the CDR3 DNA reads TGTGCCAGCAGCTTAGAGAACAGGCACAGCGAGCAGTACTTC.

The chain recombines TRBV28 with TRBJ1-1; possible D gene TRBD1, 5 bases. The CDR3 covers 14 residues. CDR1 and CDR2 (germline): MDHEN, SYDVKM. Between the trimmed V and J ends, which lost 9 bases and 0 bases, there was a span of 14 bases. CDR3 loop: CASIAGGMNTEAFF. CDR3 nucleotides: TGTGCCAGTATAGCGGGGGGTATGAACACTGAAGCTTTCTTT. Filled out from reference TRBV28 and TRBJ1-1, the complete variable domain reads DVKVTQSSRYLVKRTGEKVFLECVQDMDHENMFWYRQDPGLGLRLIYFSYDVKMKEKGDIPEGYSVSREKKERFSLILESASTNQTSMYLCASIAGGMNTEAFFGQGTRLTVV.

The chain links TRBV14 to TRBJ2-7; TRBD2 matches at 7 bases. J was trimmed by 3 bases and V by 0 bases; bases with no gene match: 5. CDR3 length: 15 amino acids. Germline V gene lookup returns CDR1 SGHDN and CDR2 FVKESK. The DNA of the CDR3 is TGTGCCAGCAGCCAAGATCTCGGACTAGTCTACGAGCAGTACTTC. Protein sequence: CASSQDLGLVYEQYF.

The chain combines TRBV4-2 with TRBJ2-3, with 12 bases lining up with TRBD1. V lost 1 base and J lost 7; bases outside the gene matches: 6. The CDR3 spans 16 residues. Per germline, CDR1 LGHNA and CDR2 YNFKEQ. The CDR3 loop reads CASSQGSGQGAYTQYF. CDR3 nucleotides: TGTGCCAGCAGCCAAGGATCGGGACAGGGGGCATATACGCAGTATTTT.

The chain employs TRBV27 and TRBJ2-1; 10 bases agree with TRBD2. The CDR3 runs 15 residues. V was pared by 6 bases and J by 3 bases, with 5 bases of the junction left unmatched. Germline CDR1 reads MNHEY; CDR2 reads SMNVEV (reference sequence). The CDR3 reads CASRPGTSVYNEQFF. The CDR3 bases are TGTGCCAGCAGACCCGGGACTAGCGTCTACAATGAGCAGTTCTTC.

In this sample, this clone turned up once. The chain carries TRBV28 and TRBJ1-1; D ambiguous. V was clipped by 2 bases and J by 5 bases, with 6 bases between them. This CDR3 contains 12 residues. The V gene's germline CDR1 is MDHEN and CDR2 SYDVKM. The CDR3 spells CASSLLRTEAFF. Here the CDR3 DNA reads TGTGCCAGCAGTTTACTTCGTACTGAAGCTTTCTTT.

This clone was found a few times. The CDR3 loop reads CAIAGQLNEKLFF. The DNA of the CDR3 is TGTGCCATCGCGGGACAGTTAAATGAAAAACTGTTTTTT. The gene calls are TRBV6-6 and TRBJ1-4; 7 bases match TRBD1. This CDR3 has 13 residues. With 10 bases clipped from V and 5 bases from J, the junction kept 7 bases outside the gene matches. Per germline, CDR1 MNHNY and CDR2 SVGAGI (reference sequence).

V and J are TRBV5-1 and TRBJ1-1, with a weak D call TRBD1 (5 bases). Trimming took 4 bases from V and 1 from J, leaving 14 bases between them. This CDR3 comprises 15 residues. CDR1 is SGHRS, CDR2 YFSETQ, per germline. The CDR3 reads CASSLGWGENTEAFF. The CDR3 DNA reads as TGCGCCAGCAGCCTGGGATGGGGCGAGAACACTGAAGCTTTCTTT.

V and J are TRBV4-2 and TRBJ2-7; no firm D call. CDR1 and CDR2 from the germline V gene are LGHNA and YNFKEQ. Between the trimmed V and J ends, which lost 0 bases and 2 bases, there was a span of 11 bases. The CDR3 contains 15 residues. CDR3 nucleotides: TGTGCCAGCAGCCAAGATCGTAGCTCCACCTACGAGCAGTACTTC. Protein: CASSQDRSSTYEQYF.